Included here is one T cell receptor (beta chain) sequence, with context. Its target is not known. The protocol was immunoSEQ multiplex PCR, while the TCRdb copy is restricted to in-frame clones and leaves out a portion. There are hundreds of thousands of clones in the sample; around 88% occur only once, and 5% lies in the top ten. This entry is derived from a study of Ad26.COV2.S vaccination and SARS-CoV-2 variants. This sample's treatment: over 15 received Ad26.COV2.S at low or high dose, single or two shots; 5 received placebo; per-sample allocation not given. Samples were taken on day 63 after the first vaccine or placebo injection. Overall study results and limits: Placebo and vaccine recipients had non-spike TCR breadth that was similar. Spike-specific TCR breadth in vaccine recipients exceeded that seen in placebo recipients. Measurements of TCR breadth and depth may have given underestimates of the total T cell responses. The authors reported substantial breadth in spike-specific CD8+ and CD4+ T cell responses after vaccination.

This clonotype was sampled from a person between 18 and 65 years old who received the Ad26.COV2.S COVID-19 vaccine or a placebo. The specimen was peripheral blood, collected in a trial of Ad26.COV2.S vaccine versus placebo.

CDR3 coding DNA: TGTGCCAGTAGTATTCAGGGGGGGTCCTACGAGCAGTACTTC. This sequence encodes CASSIQGGSYEQYF. The V and J genes are TRBV19 and TRBJ2-7; D possibly matches TRBD1 or TRBD2 (7 bases each). The germline gives CDR1 LNHDA, CDR2 SQIVND (reference sequence). The length of the CDR3 is 14 residues. V was pared by 3 bases and J by 1 base, with 10 bases between.